This T cell receptor beta chain stems from a study of post-analysis software for immune sequencing data. Overall study findings and caveats: TRBV5-6, TRBV5-1 and TRBV20-1 belonged to a set of a few TRBV segments that were more frequent in patients than controls.

Germline-derived CDR1 and CDR2 are DFQATT and SNEGSKA (reference sequence). V was pared by 4 bases and J by 5 bases, with 9 bases of the junction left unmatched. CDR3 length: 14 residues. TCR beta cDNA libraries included unique molecular identifiers. TCRdb itself ran the PCR reads through MiXCR, one entry per CDR3 protein. The table includes under 900,000 distinct CDR3 sequences, approximately 57% detected once. This clonotype came up a few times. What it recognizes is unknown. The chain employs TRBV20-1 and TRBJ2-5, with TRBD1 identical over 8 bases. The clonotype originates from a girl aged 10 to 17 with multiple sclerosis. The sequenced sample was blood. This chain's CDR3 is CSAIDNRGRETQYF. CDR3 DNA: TGCAGTGCTATAGACAACAGGGGGAGGGAGACCCAGTACTTC.